Each of the 11 T cell receptor beta chains below was sequenced from the same sample in a study of beta chain features in type 1 diabetes. Investigators reverse transcribed all isolated RNA, so they sequenced expressed TCRB transcripts. Clones were sequenced by immunoSEQ multiplex PCR, and TCRdb holds only the in-frame ones, with some missing. The profile shows about 620,000 clones, 15% to 18% of them singletons. The specimen sequenced was naive CD4+ T cells from blood. The receptor set was obtained from a man younger than 35 in good health.

The J gene is TRBJ2-7, the V gene TRBV30, with 11 bases aligning to TRBD1. Looked up from germline, CDR1 is GTSNPN and CDR2 is SVGIG (reference sequence). This CDR3 has 14 residues. Trimming cost V 0 bases and J 3 bases; bases outside gene matches: 1. The CDR3 DNA is TGTGCCTGGAGTGTAGGGACAGGGGGCTACGAGCAGTACTTC. Its protein is CAWSVGTGGYEQYF.

The rearrangement uses TRBV15 and TRBJ2-1; 11 bases match TRBD1. CDR3 length equals 18 residues. With V trimmed by 2 bases and J by 4 bases, 10 bases remained unmatched. Germline assignment: CDR1 LNHNV and CDR2 YYDKDF (reference sequence). This CDR3 reads CATSRLSGQGAWYNEQFF. Written as DNA, the CDR3 is TGTGCCACCAGCAGACTTTCCGGACAGGGGGCCTGGTACAATGAGCAGTTCTTC. The full variable domain, its missing parts supplied by reference TRBV15 and TRBJ2-1, is DAMVIQNPRYQVTQFGKPVTLSCSQTLNHNVMYWYQQKSSQAPKLLFHYYDKDFNNEADTPDNFQSRRPNTSFCFLDIRSPGLGDTAMYLCATSRLSGQGAWYNEQFFGPGTRLTVL.

This clone appeared a few times. The V gene is TRBV14, the J gene TRBJ1-6; the D is unclear. The CDR3 runs 12 residues. The germline V gene has CDR1 SGHDN and CDR2 FVKESK. The V end lost 1 base, the J end lost 9 bases, and 4 bases lay between the germline ends. DNA for the CDR3: TGTGCCAGCAGCCAAGGCAGTTCACCCCTCCACTTT. Translating gives CASSQGSSPLHF.

A few counts support this clone. This CDR3 reads CASSEGQGDNQPQHF. The DNA of the CDR3 is TGTGCCAGCAGTGAAGGACAGGGGGACAATCAGCCCCAGCATTTT. The V call is TRBV6-1, the J call TRBJ1-5, with 9 nucleotides matching TRBD1. CDR3 length: 15 residues. V was pared by 1 base and J by 3 bases, with 1 base of the junction left unmatched. Germline loops: CDR1 MNHNS, CDR2 SASEGT.

This clone was counted between two and nine times. V usage is TRBV7-3 and J usage is TRBJ1-1; D is uncertain. There are 17 residues in the CDR3. Germline V gene sequence: CDR1 SGHTA, CDR2 FQGTGA. Trimming removed 4 bases at V and 5 bases at J, with 23 bases between. This CDR3 is CASSSIQLVRSRTEAFF. The DNA of the CDR3 is TGTGCCAGCAGCTCTATCCAATTAGTAAGGTCTCGGACTGAAGCTTTCTTT.

The chain recombines TRBV19 with TRBJ1-4; no definite D call. The V end lost 3 bases, the J end lost 8 bases, and 10 bases lay between the germline ends. The CDR3 runs to 13 residues. Germline assignment: CDR1 LNHDA and CDR2 SQIVND (reference sequence). CDR3 DNA: TGTGCCAGTAGTATCGGATCGGGAGAAAAACTGTTTTTT. It specifies CASSIGSGEKLFF. The full variable domain, its missing parts supplied by reference TRBV19 and TRBJ1-4, is DGGITQSPKYLFRKEGQNVTLSCEQNLNHDAMYWYRQDPGQGLRLIYYSQIVNDFQKGDIAEGYSVSREKKESFPLTVTSAQKNPTAFYLCASSIGSGEKLFFGSGTQLSVL.

This chain links TRBV19 with TRBJ2-2; D tentatively fits TRBD1 or TRBD2 (5 bases each). The V and J ends lost 11 bases and 0 bases respectively, with 13 bases between them. The CDR3 covers 14 residues. CDR1 is LNHDA and CDR2 is SQIVND in the germline V gene (reference sequence). The CDR3 loop is CASRDRTNTGELFF. CDR3 bases: TGTGCCTCCAGGGACCGTACGAACACCGGGGAGCTGTTTTTT.

CDR3 coding DNA: TGTGCCAGCAGCTCCCCCGGATACGGAAAGGGGTACGAGCAGTACTTC. It codes for CASSSPGYGKGYEQYF. The chain recombines TRBV7-2 with TRBJ2-7; TRBD1 is a possible D gene (5 bases). Germline CDR1 is SGHTA and CDR2 is FQGNSA. V dropped 4 bases and J dropped 4 bases, with 20 bases sitting between them. The CDR3 consists of 16 residues. Full variable domain (outside the CDR3, taken from reference TRBV7-2 and TRBJ2-7): GAGVSQSPSNKVTEKGKDVELRCDPISGHTALYWYRQSLGQGLEFLIYFQGNSAPDKSGLPSDRFSAERTGGSVSTLTIQRTQQEDSAVYLCASSSPGYGKGYEQYFGPGTRLTVT.

This clone was seen more than once but under ten times. The same CDR3 also results from other DNA sequences found in this sample. The chain recombines TRBV19 with TRBJ2-6; unclear D gene. The CDR3 length is 15 residues. Germline V CDR1 and CDR2: LNHDA, SQIVND (reference sequence). Trimming removed 3 bases from V and 0 bases from J, with 6 bases in between. The DNA of the CDR3 is TGTGCCAGTAGTATTGGTTCCTCTGGGGCCAACGTCCTGACTTTC. Translated, it gives CASSIGSSGANVLTF.

V and J are TRBV4-3 and TRBJ2-1; either TRBD1 or TRBD2 may supply D (6 bases each). Trimming cost V 4 bases and J 6 bases, with 16 bases left between them. This CDR3 comprises 15 residues. Looked up from germline, CDR1 is LGHNA and CDR2 is YSLEER. CDR3 amino acids: CASSLLPGAGNEQFF. CDR3 coding DNA: TGCGCCAGCAGCCTCCTGCCGGGGGCGGGCAATGAGCAGTTCTTC.

This rearrangement joins TRBV14 to TRBJ2-1; 8 nucleotides agree with TRBD1. The CDR3 sequence is 15 residues long. V was clipped by 1 base and J by 6 bases; unmatched bases: 5. Germline lookup yields CDR1 SGHDN and CDR2 FVKESK. The CDR3 nucleotides are TGTGCCAGCAGCCAAGGGACAGGGAGAGTCAATGAGCAGTTCTTC. It is translated as CASSQGTGRVNEQFF.